This entry lists 5 T cell receptor beta chains sequenced from one sample in a study of cytomegalovirus exposure and HLA in healthy donors. Primers: 60 Vbeta forward and 13 Jbeta reverse. Assay used: immunoSEQ multiplex PCR; TCRdb lists only in-frame clones, some missing. Of approximately 50,000 clones listed, about 50% are singletons. The sequencing input was PBMCs. The receptors here all came from a human donor in good health.

The chain recombines TRBV20-1 with TRBJ2-3; the D gene is possibly TRBD1 (5 bases). V lost 6 bases and J lost 10, with 14 bases in between. The CDR3 is 11 residues long. The germline gives CDR1 DFQATT, CDR2 SNEGSKA (reference sequence). The CDR3 DNA is TGCAGTGCGCCGGGCCCCAGGGCGCAGTATTTT. It translates to CSAPGPRAQYF.

This clone was recorded a few times. This sequence joins TRBV6-6 and TRBJ1-1; D unclear. V was pared by 8 bases and J by 10 bases, with 23 bases between. The CDR3 is made up of 14 amino acids. The germline gives CDR1 MNHNY, CDR2 SVGAGI (reference sequence). As DNA, the CDR3 is TGTGCCAGCCGGAGGGAAGGCGGAACCGGCGTAGCTTTCTTT. It translates to CASRREGGTGVAFF.

The table lists this clone with a few counts. A junction end diverges from the germline sequence, so it may reflect a read error. The V and J genes are TRBV7-9 and TRBJ2-7, with 10 bases that match TRBD1. The CDR3 runs to 15 residues. From germline, CDR1 is SEHNR and CDR2 FQNEAQ (reference sequence). The CDR3 coding sequence is TGTTCCAGCAGCCTCCCGGACAGGGGGGCGTACGAGCAGTACTTC. This encodes CSSSLPDRGAYEQYF. Variable domain in full (rest from reference TRBV7-9 and TRBJ2-7): DTGVSQNPRHKITKRGQNVTFRCDPISEHNRLYWYRQTLGQGPEFLTYFQNEAQLEKSRLLSDRFSAERPKGSFSTLEIQRTEQGDSAMYLCSSSLPDRGAYEQYFGPGTRLTVT.

The gene calls are TRBV30 and TRBJ2-7; D is possibly TRBD2 (7 bases). This CDR3 comprises 16 residues. Germline CDR1 GTSNPN, CDR2 SVGIG (reference sequence). V lost 2 bases to trimming and J lost 1 base, with 18 bases between them. CDR3 loop: CAWSRLGGRGSYEQYF. CDR3 coding DNA: TGTGCCTGGAGTAGGCTAGGGGGGCGGGGGTCCTACGAGCAGTACTTC.

This chain connects TRBV29-1 to TRBJ2-4, with D perhaps TRBD1 (6 bases). The CDR3 is 15 amino acids. Germline V CDR1 and CDR2: SQVTM, ANQGSEA. Trimming shortened V by 7 bases and J by 6 bases, and 22 bases separated the two germline ends. CDR3 loop: CSAWTDHRRRNIQYF. The CDR3 DNA reads TGCAGCGCCTGGACAGACCACCGGAGGAGAAACATTCAGTACTTC.